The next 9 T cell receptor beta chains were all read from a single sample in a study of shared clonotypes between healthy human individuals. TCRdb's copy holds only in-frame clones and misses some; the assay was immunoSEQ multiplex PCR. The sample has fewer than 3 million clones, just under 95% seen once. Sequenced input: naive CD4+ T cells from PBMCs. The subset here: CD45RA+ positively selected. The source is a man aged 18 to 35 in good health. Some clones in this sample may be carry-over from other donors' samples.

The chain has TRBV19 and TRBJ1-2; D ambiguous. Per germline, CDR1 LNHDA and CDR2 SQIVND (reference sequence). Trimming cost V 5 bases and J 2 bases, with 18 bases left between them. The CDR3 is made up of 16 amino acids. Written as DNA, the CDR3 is TGTGCCAGTAGTTCCCGCCCGCGGGCCTGGAACTATGGCTACACCTTC. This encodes CASSSRPRAWNYGYTF. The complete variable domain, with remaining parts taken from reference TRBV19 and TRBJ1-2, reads DGGITQSPKYLFRKEGQNVTLSCEQNLNHDAMYWYRQDPGQGLRLIYYSQIVNDFQKGDIAEGYSVSREKKESFPLTVTSAQKNPTAFYLCASSSRPRAWNYGYTFGSGTRLTVV.

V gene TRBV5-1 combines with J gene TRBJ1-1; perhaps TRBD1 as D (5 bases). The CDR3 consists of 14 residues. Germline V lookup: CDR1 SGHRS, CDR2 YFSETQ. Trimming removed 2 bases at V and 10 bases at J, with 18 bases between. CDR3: CASSFGGPNSGAFF. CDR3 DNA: TGCGCCAGCAGCTTCGGGGGACCCAATTCCGGAGCTTTCTTT.

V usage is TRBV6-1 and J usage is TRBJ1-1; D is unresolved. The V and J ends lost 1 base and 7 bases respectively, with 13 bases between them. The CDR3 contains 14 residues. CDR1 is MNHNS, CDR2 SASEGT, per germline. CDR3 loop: CASSEELRYGEAFF. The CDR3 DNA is TGTGCCAGCAGTGAAGAATTAAGGTACGGTGAAGCTTTCTTT.

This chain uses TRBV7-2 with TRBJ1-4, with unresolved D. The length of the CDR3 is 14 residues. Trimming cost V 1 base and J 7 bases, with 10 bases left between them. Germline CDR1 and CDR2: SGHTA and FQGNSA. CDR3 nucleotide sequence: TGTGCCAGCAGCTTAGTCTCACATAGTGAAAAACTGTTTTTT. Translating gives CASSLVSHSEKLFF.

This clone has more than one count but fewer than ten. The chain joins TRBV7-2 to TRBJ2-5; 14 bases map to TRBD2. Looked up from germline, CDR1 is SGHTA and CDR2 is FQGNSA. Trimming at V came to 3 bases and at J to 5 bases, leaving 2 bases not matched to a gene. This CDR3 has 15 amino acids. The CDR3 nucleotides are TGTGCCAGCAGCTTCAGGACTAGCGGGAGGGAGACCCAGTACTTC. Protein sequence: CASSFRTSGRETQYF. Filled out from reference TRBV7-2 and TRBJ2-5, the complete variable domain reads GAGVSQSPSNKVTEKGKDVELRCDPISGHTALYWYRQSLGQGLEFLIYFQGNSAPDKSGLPSDRFSAERTGGSVSTLTIQRTQQEDSAVYLCASSFRTSGRETQYFGPGTRLLVL.

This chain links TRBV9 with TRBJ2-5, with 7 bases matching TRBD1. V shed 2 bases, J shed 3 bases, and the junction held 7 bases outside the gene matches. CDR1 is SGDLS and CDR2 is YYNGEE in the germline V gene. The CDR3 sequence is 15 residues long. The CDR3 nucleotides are TGTGCCAGCAGCGTTCAGGGGACAGTAGAAGAGACCCAGTACTTC. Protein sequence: CASSVQGTVEETQYF.

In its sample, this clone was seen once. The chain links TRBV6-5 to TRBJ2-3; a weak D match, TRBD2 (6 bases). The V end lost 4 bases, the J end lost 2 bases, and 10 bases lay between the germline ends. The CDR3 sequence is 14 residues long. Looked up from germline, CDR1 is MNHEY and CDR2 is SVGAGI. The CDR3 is CASSSRLVTDTQYF. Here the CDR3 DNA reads TGTGCCAGCAGTTCGCGACTAGTCACAGATACGCAGTATTTT.

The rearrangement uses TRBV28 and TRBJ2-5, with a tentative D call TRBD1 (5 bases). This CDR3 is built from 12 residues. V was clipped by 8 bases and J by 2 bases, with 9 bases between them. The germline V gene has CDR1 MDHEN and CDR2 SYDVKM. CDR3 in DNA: TGTGCCAGCGCCAGACAGCAAGAGACCCAGTACTTC. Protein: CASARQQETQYF.

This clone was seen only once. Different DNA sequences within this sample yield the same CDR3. The CDR3 reads CASSPRTGTDTQYF. CDR3 nucleotides: TGTGCCAGCAGCCCAAGGACAGGCACAGATACGCAGTATTTT. V usage is TRBV9 and J usage is TRBJ2-3; D is perhaps TRBD1 (6 bases). The length of the CDR3 is 14 residues. Trimming shortened V by 4 bases and J by 1 base, and 10 bases separated the two germline ends. Germline V gives CDR1 SGDLS, CDR2 YYNGEE.